Below are 15 T cell receptor beta chains sequenced from a single sample in a study of shared clonotypes between healthy human individuals. Measured with immunoSEQ multiplex PCR; TCRdb has only the in-frame clones, and not every one. The table lists some 500,000 clones, roughly 95% of them singletons. Sequenced sample: naive CD4+ T cells sorted from blood. The subset was: CD45RA+ positively selected. The receptors were gathered from a woman in her twenties or thirties in good health.

The chain is built from TRBV18 and TRBJ2-1, with 8 bases fitting TRBD2. CDR3 length: 18 amino acids. Germline V lookup: CDR1 KGHSH, CDR2 LQKENI. Trimming cost V 0 bases and J 6 bases; bases outside gene matches: 13. CDR3 loop: CASSPPGSAAGVGNEQFF. For the CDR3, the DNA is TGTGCCAGCTCACCACCGGGGTCTGCAGCGGGAGTCGGCAATGAGCAGTTCTTC.

This rearrangement joins TRBV6-6 to TRBJ1-4; TRBD1 aligns across 8 bases. The V and J ends lost 6 bases and 8 bases, in that order; junction bases with no gene match: 8. This CDR3 is 14 amino acids long. In germline, CDR1 is MNHNY, CDR2 SVGAGI (reference sequence). The CDR3 sequence is CASRKGQGWEKLFF. CDR3 nucleotide sequence: TGTGCCAGCAGGAAAGGACAGGGCTGGGAAAAACTGTTTTTT.

This chain connects TRBV9 to TRBJ2-7; 11 positions match TRBD2. The CDR3 covers 15 residues. V was clipped by 3 bases and J by 1 base; unmatched bases: 3. Germline loops: CDR1 SGDLS, CDR2 YYNGEE. CDR3 DNA sequence: TGTGCCAGCAGCGCGGGACTAGCGGATTCCTACGAGCAGTACTTC. Its translation is CASSAGLADSYEQYF. Supplemented by reference TRBV9 and TRBJ2-7, the full variable domain reads DSGVTQTPKHLITATGQRVTLRCSPRSGDLSVYWYQQSLDQGLQFLIQYYNGEERAKGNILERFSAQQFPDLHSELNLSSLELGDSALYFCASSAGLADSYEQYFGPGTRLTVT.

As to this clone: This specimen includes other DNA sequences encoding the same CDR3. For the CDR3, the DNA is TGTGCCATCAGTGTAGGGGGGGCGAGCAATCAGCCCCAGCATTTT. Protein: CAISVGGASNQPQHF. The V gene is TRBV10-3, the J gene TRBJ1-5, with D possibly matching TRBD1 (6 bases). V lost 4 bases and J 1 base, leaving 11 bases between the germline ends. The CDR3 loop spans 15 amino acids. In germline, CDR1 is ENHRY, CDR2 SYGVKD.

This clone was detected once. This chain uses TRBV6-5 with TRBJ2-7, with 11 bases identical to TRBD2. Trimming at V came to 4 bases and at J to 3 bases, leaving 2 bases not matched to a gene. The V gene's germline CDR1 is MNHEY and CDR2 SVGAGI. There are 14 residues in the CDR3. The chain's CDR3 is CASSSGTSGYEQYF. The CDR3 DNA sequence: TGTGCCAGCAGTTCGGGGACTAGCGGCTACGAGCAGTACTTC.

The V call is TRBV6-5, the J call TRBJ2-5; 9 nucleotides line up with TRBD1. V trimming: 6 bases; J trimming: 2 bases; junction bases outside the gene matches: 7. From germline, CDR1 is MNHEY and CDR2 SVGAGI. The CDR3 is 15 amino acids. The CDR3 spells CASRPGTGLQETQYF. CDR3 DNA: TGTGCCAGCAGGCCTGGGACAGGGCTTCAAGAGACCCAGTACTTC.

The chain carries TRBV2 and TRBJ2-3; a possible D gene is TRBD1 (5 bases). The CDR3 covers 12 residues. CDR1 is SNHLY and CDR2 is FYNNEI in the germline V gene. V shed 8 bases and J shed 6 bases, with 12 bases lying between them. CDR3 sequence (DNA): TGTGCCAGCCACCTCCACAGGGATACGCAGTATTTT. Translation gives CASHLHRDTQYF.

As concerns this clone: Other DNA sequences in this specimen translate into the identical CDR3. The J gene is TRBJ2-7, the V gene TRBV5-1; D is perhaps TRBD1 (5 bases). The CDR3 runs to 14 residues. Germline assignment: CDR1 SGHRS and CDR2 YFSETQ. With 0 bases removed from V and 2 bases from J, the gap between germline ends came to 9 bases. In nucleotides, the CDR3 is TGCGCCAGCAGCTTGGGCAGGGCCCCCTACGAGCAGTACTTC. It specifies CASSLGRAPYEQYF. The complete variable domain, with remaining parts taken from reference TRBV5-1 and TRBJ2-7, reads KAGVTQTPRYLIKTRGQQVTLSCSPISGHRSVSWYQQTPGQGLQFLFEYFSETQRNKGNFPGRFSGRQFSNSRSEMNVSTLELGDSALYLCASSLGRAPYEQYFGPGTRLTVT.

The chain links TRBV9 to TRBJ2-5; no reliable D call. V was cut by 0 bases and J by 5 bases, with 11 bases left in between. This CDR3 contains 14 residues. CDR1 is SGDLS, CDR2 YYNGEE, per germline. CDR3 sequence: CASSVGQQRETQYF. CDR3 bases: TGTGCCAGCAGCGTAGGGCAGCAAAGGGAGACCCAGTACTTC.

The rearrangement uses TRBV5-1 and TRBJ2-7, with 10 nucleotides matching TRBD1. This CDR3 contains 15 residues. Germline V gene sequence: CDR1 SGHRS, CDR2 YFSETQ. The trim removed 5 bases at V and 4 bases at J, leaving 9 bases unmatched. DNA for the CDR3: TGCGCCAGCAGTTCTCCGGGACAGGGGATATACGAGCAGTACTTC. This gives the protein CASSSPGQGIYEQYF. Using reference TRBV5-1 and TRBJ2-7 for the parts outside the CDR3, the full variable domain is KAGVTQTPRYLIKTRGQQVTLSCSPISGHRSVSWYQQTPGQGLQFLFEYFSETQRNKGNFPGRFSGRQFSNSRSEMNVSTLELGDSALYLCASSSPGQGIYEQYFGPGTRLTVT.

Written as DNA, the CDR3 is TGTGCCAGCAGTTTATCTAGCGGGAGGCCGAAACCGATCGCTTTTTACAATGAGCAGTTCTTC. As protein: CASSLSSGRPKPIAFYNEQFF. The chain couples TRBV28 to TRBJ2-1; TRBD2 matches 11 bases. In germline, CDR1 is MDHEN, CDR2 SYDVKM. V lost 1 base, J lost 4 bases, and 18 bases stayed unmatched. CDR3 length: 21 residues. Supplemented by reference TRBV28 and TRBJ2-1, the full variable domain reads DVKVTQSSRYLVKRTGEKVFLECVQDMDHENMFWYRQDPGLGLRLIYFSYDVKMKEKGDIPEGYSVSREKKERFSLILESASTNQTSMYLCASSLSSGRPKPIAFYNEQFFGPGTRLTVL.

This chain links TRBV7-2 with TRBJ2-1, with TRBD2 matching 8 bases. Germline loops: CDR1 SGHTA, CDR2 FQGNSA. The V gene end was trimmed by 5 bases and the J gene end by 2 bases; junction bases not matched to a gene: 2. The CDR3 spans 14 residues. CDR3 in DNA: TGTGCCAGCAGCCAGACTAGCGCCTACAATGAGCAGTTCTTC. It translates to CASSQTSAYNEQFF.

The chain employs TRBV7-9 and TRBJ1-1; perhaps TRBD1 as D (6 bases). Trimming pared 4 bases from V and 9 bases from J, leaving 15 bases between. Germline CDR1 reads SEHNR; CDR2 reads FQNEAQ (reference sequence). The CDR3 is made up of 13 amino acids. CDR3: CASSSGGDIKAFF. As DNA, the CDR3 is TGTGCCAGCAGCTCCGGGGGCGACATCAAAGCTTTCTTT.

In its sample, this clone was seen once. The V gene is TRBV6-1, the J gene TRBJ2-7; D call uncertain. The germline CDR1 and CDR2 sequences are MNHNS and SASEGT. The CDR3 contains 14 residues. Trimming removed 2 bases at V and 1 base at J, with 9 bases between. The CDR3 bases are TGTGCCAGCAGTGAAAGATGGCAGTCCTACGAGCAGTACTTC. It is translated as CASSERWQSYEQYF.

The V gene is TRBV28, the J gene TRBJ2-2; 8 bases are shared with TRBD1. The junction had 4 bases not matched to a gene; V was cut back by 5 bases and J by 5 bases. Germline V gives CDR1 MDHEN, CDR2 SYDVKM. The CDR3 extends over 14 amino acids. DNA for the CDR3: TGTGCCAGCAGTATCGGGACAGGTACCGGGGAGCTGTTTTTT. Its protein is CASSIGTGTGELFF.